The T cell receptor beta chain under discussion was sequenced for a study of blood T cell repertoires in COVID-19. Background on the study: Material from acute and convalescent COVID-19 was sourced from the United States, Italy and Spain. Sample material is recorded as cDNA or gDNA derived from T cells, B-cell-depleted T cells, or PBMCs.

There are 15 residues in the CDR3. V dropped 0 bases and J dropped 4; count of bases not matched to a gene: 0. From germline, CDR1 is SGHRS and CDR2 YFSETQ. Methods used by the authors: Reference gene primers were amplified, and this amplification served to estimate nucleated cell counts. Measured with immunoSEQ multiplex PCR; TCRdb has only the in-frame clones, and not every one. The DNA gave D and trimming, while V, J and clone size come from that table. The sample lists fewer than 30,000 clones; about nine tenths were seen once. This chain uses TRBV5-1 with TRBJ1-6; TRBD1 matches 8 bases. This clonotype was obtained from a man aged 50 or older with active COVID-19. The specimen was peripheral blood. CDR3 amino acids: CASSLGQGYNSPLHF. CDR3 nucleotide sequence: TGCGCCAGCAGCTTGGGACAGGGGTATAATTCACCCCTCCACTTT.